This T cell receptor (beta chain) was recovered during a study of regulatory T cells in long-lasting Graves disease. Time point of the sample: persistent/refractory GD, antithyroid drugs over 5 years with positive TRAb. RNA from PBMCs was the source of the TCR library. Comment on this clonotype: Its antigen is still unknown. A clone one base away is much larger, so this may be a read error.

Sequencing libraries for TCR beta were prepared with iRepertoire HTBI primers and Arm-PCR of CDR3 regions. Each CDR3 protein gets one entry after TCRdb re-called the multiplex PCR reads with MiXCR. The repertoire consists of approximately 500,000 distinct CDR3 sequences, with around a fifth occurring once and the leading ten covering more than 6%. Germline assignment: CDR1 LNHDA and CDR2 SQIVND (reference sequence). This CDR3 is built from 15 residues. Notes on the study in general: The study found TRBV28, TRBJ1-2 and TRBJ2-5 favored in persistent disease.

This sequence originates from a female donor with Graves disease. V is TRBV19 and J is TRBJ1-1; weak D call: TRBD1 (6 bases). The specimen was peripheral blood mononuclear cells (PBMCs), collected when the disease was refractory, from a patient treated with antithyroid drugs. The CDR3 DNA is TGTGCCAGTACTCTACGCAGGGGTATCCCCACTGAAGCTTCCTTT. This sequence encodes CASTLRRGIPTEASF.